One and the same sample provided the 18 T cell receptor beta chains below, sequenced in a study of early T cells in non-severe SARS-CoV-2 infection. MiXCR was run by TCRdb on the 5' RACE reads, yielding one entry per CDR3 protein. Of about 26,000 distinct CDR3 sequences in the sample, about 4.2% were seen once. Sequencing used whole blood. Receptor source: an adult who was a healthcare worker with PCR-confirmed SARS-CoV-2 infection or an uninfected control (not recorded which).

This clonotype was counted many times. Here the CDR3 DNA reads TGCAGTGCTAATACAGGGTTCCAAGAGACCCAGTACTTC. Translating it yields CSANTGFQETQYF. This chain uses TRBV20-1 with TRBJ2-5; perhaps TRBD1 as D (6 bases). CDR1 is DFQATT and CDR2 is SNEGSKA in the germline V gene (reference sequence). The CDR3 loop spans 13 amino acids. Trimming stripped 4 bases from V and 1 base from J, with 10 bases between.

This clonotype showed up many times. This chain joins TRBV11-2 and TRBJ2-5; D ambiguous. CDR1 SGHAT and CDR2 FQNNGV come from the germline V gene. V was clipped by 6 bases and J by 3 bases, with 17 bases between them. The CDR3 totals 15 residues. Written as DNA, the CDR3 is TGTGCCAGCAGACCCCCCGGACGGAGAAAAGAGACCCAGTACTTC. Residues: CASRPPGRRKETQYF. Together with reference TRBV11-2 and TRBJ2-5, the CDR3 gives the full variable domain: EAGVAQSPRYKIIEKRQSVAFWCNPISGHATLYWYQQILGQGPKLLIQFQNNGVVDDSQLPKDRFSAERLKGVDSTLKIQPAKLEDSAVYLCASRPPGRRKETQYFGPGTRLLVL.

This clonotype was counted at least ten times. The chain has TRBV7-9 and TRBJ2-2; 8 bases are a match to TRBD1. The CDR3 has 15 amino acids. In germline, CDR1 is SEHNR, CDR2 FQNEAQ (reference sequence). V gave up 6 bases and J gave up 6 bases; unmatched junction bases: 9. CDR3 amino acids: CASRRAGGASGELFF. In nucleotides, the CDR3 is TGTGCCAGCAGACGCGCAGGGGGCGCTTCCGGGGAGCTGTTTTTT.

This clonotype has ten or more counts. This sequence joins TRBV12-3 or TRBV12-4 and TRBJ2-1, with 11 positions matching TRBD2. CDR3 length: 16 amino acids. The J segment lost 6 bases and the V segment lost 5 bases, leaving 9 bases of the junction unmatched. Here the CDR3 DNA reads TGTGCCAGCAGTGTAAGACAGGGACTAGCGGCCAATGAGCAGTTCTTC. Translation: CASSVRQGLAANEQFF.

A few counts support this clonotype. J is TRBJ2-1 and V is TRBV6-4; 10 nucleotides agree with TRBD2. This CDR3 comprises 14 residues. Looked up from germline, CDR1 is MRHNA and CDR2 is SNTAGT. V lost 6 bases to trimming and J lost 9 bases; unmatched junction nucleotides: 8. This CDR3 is CASRRASGRSEQFF. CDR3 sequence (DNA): TGTGCCAGCAGAAGGGCTAGCGGGAGATCTGAGCAGTTCTTC.

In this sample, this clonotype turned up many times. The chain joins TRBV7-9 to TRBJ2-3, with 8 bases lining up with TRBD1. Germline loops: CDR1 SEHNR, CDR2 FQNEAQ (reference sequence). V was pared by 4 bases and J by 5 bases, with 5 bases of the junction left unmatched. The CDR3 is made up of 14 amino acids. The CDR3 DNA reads TGTGCCAGCAGCTCTCGGGACAGGAAAGATACGCAGTATTTT. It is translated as CASSSRDRKDTQYF.

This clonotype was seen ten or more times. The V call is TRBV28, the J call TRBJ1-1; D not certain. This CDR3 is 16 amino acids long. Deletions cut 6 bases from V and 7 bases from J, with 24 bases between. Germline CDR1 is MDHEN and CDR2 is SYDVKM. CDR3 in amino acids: CASSREHRQGRLEAFF. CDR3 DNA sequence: TGTGCCAGCAGCCGAGAACACCGACAAGGGAGACTTGAAGCTTTCTTT. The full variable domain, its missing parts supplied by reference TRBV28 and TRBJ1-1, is DVKVTQSSRYLVKRTGEKVFLECVQDMDHENMFWYRQDPGLGLRLIYFSYDVKMKEKGDIPEGYSVSREKKERFSLILESASTNQTSMYLCASSREHRQGRLEAFFGQGTRLTVV.

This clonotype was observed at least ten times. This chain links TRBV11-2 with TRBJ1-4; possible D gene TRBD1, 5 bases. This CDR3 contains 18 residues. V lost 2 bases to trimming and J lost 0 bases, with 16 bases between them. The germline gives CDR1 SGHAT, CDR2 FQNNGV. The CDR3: CASSLHRRGFSTNEKLFF. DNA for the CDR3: TGTGCCAGCAGCTTACACAGAAGGGGATTTTCAACTAATGAAAAACTGTTTTTT.

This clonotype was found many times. The chain's CDR3 is CSAREQVSGSETQYF. CDR3 sequence (DNA): TGCAGTGCTAGAGAGCAGGTGTCAGGATCGGAGACCCAGTACTTC. This chain links TRBV20-1 with TRBJ2-5; the D is unclear. CDR3 size: 15 residues. Germline V gene data show CDR1 as DFQATT and CDR2 as SNEGSKA (reference sequence). Deletions cut 0 bases from V and 5 bases from J, with 16 bases between.

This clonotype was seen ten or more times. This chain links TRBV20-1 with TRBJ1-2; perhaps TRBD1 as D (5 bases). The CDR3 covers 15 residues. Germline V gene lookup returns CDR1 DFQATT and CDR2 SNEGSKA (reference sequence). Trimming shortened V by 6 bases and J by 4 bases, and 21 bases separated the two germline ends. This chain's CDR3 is CSAPQDGQERYGYTF. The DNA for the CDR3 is TGCAGTGCCCCACAGGACGGGCAGGAGCGCTATGGCTACACCTTC.

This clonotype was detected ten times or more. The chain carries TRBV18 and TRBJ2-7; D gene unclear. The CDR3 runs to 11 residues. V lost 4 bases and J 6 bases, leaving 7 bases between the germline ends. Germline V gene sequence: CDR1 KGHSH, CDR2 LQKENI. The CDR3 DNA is TGTGCCAGCTCACTCGGATCCGAGCAGTACTTC. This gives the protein CASSLGSEQYF.

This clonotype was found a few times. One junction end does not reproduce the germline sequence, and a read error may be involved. The CDR3 nucleotides are TGCGCCATCAGTTCGGCTTCTCTTATAGGGAATGAGCAGTTCTTC. The encoded protein is CAISSASLIGNEQFF. This chain joins TRBV10-2 and TRBJ2-1; D remains ambiguous. Germline CDR1 reads WSHSY; CDR2 reads SAAADI. This CDR3 has 15 amino acids.

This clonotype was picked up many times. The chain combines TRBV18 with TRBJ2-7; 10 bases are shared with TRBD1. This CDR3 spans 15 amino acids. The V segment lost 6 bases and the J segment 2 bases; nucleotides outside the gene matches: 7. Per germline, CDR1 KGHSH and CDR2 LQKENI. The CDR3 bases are TGTGCCAGCTCTCTGACCGGGACAGGGGCCTACGAGCAGTACTTC. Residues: CASSLTGTGAYEQYF.

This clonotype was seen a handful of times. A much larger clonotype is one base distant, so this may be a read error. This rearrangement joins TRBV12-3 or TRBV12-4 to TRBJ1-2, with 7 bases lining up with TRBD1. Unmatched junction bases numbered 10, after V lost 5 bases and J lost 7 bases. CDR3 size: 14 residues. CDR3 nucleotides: TGTGCCAGCAGTCCCTCCGGGACAGACTCTGGCTACACCTTC. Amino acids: CASSPSGTDSGYTF.

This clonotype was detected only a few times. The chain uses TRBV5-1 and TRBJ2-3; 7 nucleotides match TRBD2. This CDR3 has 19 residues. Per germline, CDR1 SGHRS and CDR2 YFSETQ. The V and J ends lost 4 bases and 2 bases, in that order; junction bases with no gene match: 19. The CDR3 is CASSPRASGLLGYTDTQYF. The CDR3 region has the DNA TGCGCCAGCAGCCCTCGAGCTAGCGGACTCTTAGGATACACAGATACGCAGTATTTT.

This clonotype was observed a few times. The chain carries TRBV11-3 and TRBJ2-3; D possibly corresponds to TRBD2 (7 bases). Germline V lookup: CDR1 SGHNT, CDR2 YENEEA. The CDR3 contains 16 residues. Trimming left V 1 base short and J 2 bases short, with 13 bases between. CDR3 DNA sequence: TGTGCCAGCAGCTTAGGAGGCGGGGGCCTCACAGATACGCAGTATTTT. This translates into CASSLGGGGLTDTQYF.

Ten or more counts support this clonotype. CDR3 DNA: TGTGCCAGCAGCCTGGGAATGAGCTCCTACAATGAGCAGTTCTTC. It yields the protein CASSLGMSSYNEQFF. V and J are TRBV11-2 and TRBJ2-1; D not resolved. The CDR3 is 15 amino acids. The V gene lost 5 bases and the J gene lost 0 bases, with 11 bases spanning the gap. CDR1 SGHAT and CDR2 FQNNGV come from the germline V gene.

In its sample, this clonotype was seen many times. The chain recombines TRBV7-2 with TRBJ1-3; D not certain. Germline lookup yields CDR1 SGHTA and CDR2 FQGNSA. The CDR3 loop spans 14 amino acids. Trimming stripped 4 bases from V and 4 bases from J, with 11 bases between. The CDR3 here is CASSSGSTGNTIYF. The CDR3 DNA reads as TGTGCCAGCAGCTCCGGGTCTACCGGAAACACCATATATTTT.